This TCR beta chain is drawn from a study of T cell responses to AZD1222 COVID-19 vaccine. Study context: Pooling covered second doses at about 4 or about 12 weeks.

The germline V gene encodes CDR1 KGHSH and CDR2 LQKENI. This CDR3 spans 16 amino acids. The V end was cut by 2 bases, the J end by 0 bases, with 13 bases between. Assay used: immunoSEQ multiplex PCR; TCRdb lists only in-frame clones, some missing. The sample carries about 100,000 clones, 88% recorded once. Findings and limits, study-wide: Donors were mostly white British, more females; clonal diversity possibly underestimated. Spike as a whole was targeted by vaccine-associated CD4 TCRs, dominant at 160-218 and 743-854. Reportedly, close to half of spike-specific TCRs are directed against unmutated variant regions.

In the case of this clone: Its antigen remains unknown.

The clonotype originates from an adult in good health. The chain combines TRBV18 with TRBJ1-2; D is uncertain. The material was peripheral blood, obtained on day 0 of AZD1222 vaccination. CDR3 sequence (DNA): TGTGCCAGCTCACCATCGGTCGCAGAGACTAACTATGGCTACACCTTC. Its protein product is CASSPSVAETNYGYTF.